These T cell receptor beta chains were read from a single sample in a study of control samples from healthy donors and cancer patients. The assay was immunoSEQ multiplex PCR, and TCRdb's table has in-frame clones only and misses some. Among approximately 100,000 clones listed, approximately 90% were seen once. The sample consisted of blood. The receptors were sampled from a woman aged 18-35 years in good health. The CDR3 runs from the conserved cysteine through the conserved F or W. A D gene is named only where the DNA matches it firmly. Size is omitted from some rows. Given values are once, few, many or a class for expanded clones.

V gene: TRBV6-6; J gene: TRBJ2-1; CDR3 length: 12; D gene: TRBD1; clone size: -; CDR3 protein: CASITGADEQFF; CDR3 DNA: TGTGCCAGCATTACAGGGGCGGATGAGCAGTTCTTC
V gene: TRBV4-1; J gene: TRBJ1-5; CDR3 length: 14; D gene: -; clone size: once; CDR3 protein: CASSQVGNNQPQHF; CDR3 DNA: TGCGCCAGCAGCCAAGTGGGGAACAATCAGCCCCAGCATTTT
V gene: TRBV4-1; J gene: TRBJ2-2; CDR3 length: 18; D gene: TRBD2; clone size: -; CDR3 protein: CASRTRRQTGGADGELFF; CDR3 DNA: TGCGCCAGCAGGACAAGACGACAGACCGGGGGGGCGGACGGGGAGCTGTTTTTT
V gene: TRBV10-2; J gene: TRBJ2-7; CDR3 length: 13; D gene: -; clone size: -; CDR3 protein: CASKRDGSYEQYF; CDR3 DNA: TGCGCCAGCAAAAGGGACGGCTCCTACGAGCAGTACTTC
V gene: TRBV7-9; J gene: TRBJ2-5; CDR3 length: 16; D gene: -; clone size: -; CDR3 protein: CASSSKRATAQETQYF; CDR3 DNA: TGTGCCAGCAGCTCTAAAAGGGCGACAGCCCAAGAGACCCAGTACTTC
V gene: TRBV9; J gene: TRBJ1-1; CDR3 length: 14; D gene: TRBD1; clone size: -; CDR3 protein: CASSAGQTNTEAFF; CDR3 DNA: TGTGCCAGCAGCGCGGGACAGACGAACACTGAAGCTTTCTTT
V gene: TRBV5-1; J gene: TRBJ2-7; CDR3 length: 14; D gene: -; clone size: -; CDR3 protein: CASSLGLVGDEQYF; CDR3 DNA: TGCGCCAGCAGCTTGGGTCTAGTGGGAGACGAGCAGTACTTC
V gene: TRBV7-2; J gene: TRBJ1-4; CDR3 length: 16; D gene: -; clone size: -; CDR3 protein: CASSQNRQVENEKLFF; CDR3 DNA: TGTGCCAGCAGCCAAAACCGACAGGTAGAAAATGAAAAACTGTTTTTT
V gene: TRBV6-4; J gene: TRBJ1-1; CDR3 length: 14; D gene: -; clone size: once; CDR3 protein: CASSREGWDTEAFF; CDR3 DNA: TGTGCCAGCAGTCGAGAGGGGTGGGACACTGAAGCTTTCTTT
V gene: TRBV2; J gene: TRBJ1-3; CDR3 length: 12; D gene: -; clone size: few; CDR3 protein: CASSPIGNTIYF; CDR3 DNA: TGTGCCAGCAGCCCCATAGGAAACACCATATATTTT
V gene: TRBV27; J gene: TRBJ1-5; CDR3 length: 15; D gene: -; clone size: few; CDR3 protein: CASSSPGPRTRVQHF; CDR3 DNA: TGTGCCAGCAGTTCCCCCGGGCCTAGAACTCGTGTCCAGCATTTT
V gene: TRBV19; J gene: TRBJ2-7; CDR3 length: 11; D gene: -; clone size: -; CDR3 protein: CASSAPGEQYF; CDR3 DNA: TGTGCCAGTAGTGCTCCGGGTGAGCAGTACTTC
V gene: TRBV3-1/TRBV3-2; J gene: TRBJ2-3; CDR3 length: 12; D gene: -; clone size: -; CDR3 protein: CASSQGGDTQYF; CDR3 DNA: TGTGCCAGCAGCCAAGGAGGGGATACGCAGTATTTT
V gene: TRBV7-9; J gene: TRBJ1-5; CDR3 length: 18; D gene: -; clone size: -; CDR3 protein: CASSHPRGGSLSNQPQHF; CDR3 DNA: TGTGCCAGCAGCCACCCTCGGGGGGGGTCCCTGAGCAATCAGCCCCAGCATTTT
V gene: TRBV25-1; J gene: TRBJ2-3; CDR3 length: 16; D gene: -; clone size: few; CDR3 protein: CASSGRTGRSTDTQYF; CDR3 DNA: TGTGCCAGCAGTGGTCGAACAGGGAGATCCACAGATACGCAGTATTTT
V gene: TRBV9; J gene: TRBJ2-5; CDR3 length: 15; D gene: TRBD1; clone size: -; CDR3 protein: CASSQDRGGVETQYF; CDR3 DNA: TGTGCCAGCAGCCAGGACAGGGGAGGTGTAGAGACCCAGTACTTC
V gene: TRBV7-9; J gene: TRBJ2-7; CDR3 length: 13; D gene: -; clone size: -; CDR3 protein: CASSPGLPYAQYF; CDR3 DNA: TGTGCCAGCAGCCCAGGACTCCCTTACGCGCAGTACTTC
V gene: TRBV27; J gene: TRBJ1-1; CDR3 length: 11; D gene: -; clone size: -; CDR3 protein: CASNKGTEAFF; CDR3 DNA: TGTGCCAGCAATAAGGGGACTGAAGCTTTCTTT
V gene: TRBV10-3; J gene: TRBJ1-2; CDR3 length: 13; D gene: -; clone size: -; CDR3 protein: CAISEGQIYGYTF; CDR3 DNA: TGTGCCATCAGTGAGGGGCAGATCTATGGCTACACCTTC
V gene: TRBV9; J gene: TRBJ2-5; CDR3 length: 13; D gene: -; clone size: -; CDR3 protein: CASSVGSKETQYF; CDR3 DNA: TGTGCCAGCAGCGTAGGGTCCAAAGAGACCCAGTACTTC
V gene: TRBV2; J gene: TRBJ1-5; CDR3 length: 22; D gene: TRBD1; clone size: -; CDR3 protein: CASSGGPLGLDRVGPRNQPQHF; CDR3 DNA: TGTGCCAGCAGTGGAGGGCCTCTTGGGCTGGACAGGGTGGGTCCCCGCAATCAGCCCCAGCATTTT
V gene: TRBV7-8; J gene: TRBJ2-7; CDR3 length: 15; D gene: -; clone size: -; CDR3 protein: CASSFRESREYEQYF; CDR3 DNA: TGTGCCAGCAGCTTCAGGGAATCCAGAGAGTACGAGCAGTACTTC
V gene: TRBV7-8; J gene: TRBJ2-7; CDR3 length: 15; D gene: TRBD2; clone size: -; CDR3 protein: CASSLLGASGGAKYF; CDR3 DNA: TGTGCCAGCAGCTTATTAGGCGCTAGCGGGGGGGCGAAGTACTTC
V gene: TRBV6-1; J gene: TRBJ1-1; CDR3 length: 15; D gene: TRBD1; clone size: -; CDR3 protein: CASSEAEGAGTEAFF; CDR3 DNA: TGTGCCAGCAGTGAAGCGGAGGGGGCTGGTACTGAAGCTTTCTTT
V gene: TRBV12-3/TRBV12-4; J gene: TRBJ1-2; CDR3 length: 12; D gene: -; clone size: -; CDR3 protein: CASSFGTYGYTF; CDR3 DNA: TGTGCCAGCAGTTTTGGGACCTATGGCTACACCTTC
V gene: TRBV18; J gene: TRBJ1-2; CDR3 length: 15; D gene: TRBD1; clone size: -; CDR3 protein: CASSPRQGETDGYTF; CDR3 DNA: TGTGCCAGCTCACCCCGACAGGGTGAGACGGATGGCTACACCTTC
V gene: TRBV19; J gene: TRBJ1-5; CDR3 length: 15; D gene: -; clone size: -; CDR3 protein: CASSIGFLGNQPQHF; CDR3 DNA: TGTGCCAGTAGTATTGGATTTTTGGGCAATCAGCCCCAGCATTTT
V gene: TRBV11-2; J gene: TRBJ1-3; CDR3 length: 17; D gene: TRBD1; clone size: once; CDR3 protein: CASSPRWGQGAGNTIYF; CDR3 DNA: TGTGCCAGCAGCCCTAGGTGGGGACAGGGCGCTGGAAACACCATATATTTT
V gene: TRBV7-2; J gene: TRBJ1-5; CDR3 length: 13; D gene: -; clone size: -; CDR3 protein: CASSLGIGTPQHF; CDR3 DNA: TGTGCCAGCAGCTTAGGCATTGGGACACCCCAGCATTTT
V gene: TRBV4-2; J gene: TRBJ2-3; CDR3 length: 17; D gene: TRBD2; clone size: -; CDR3 protein: CASSQYSSGESTDTQYF; CDR3 DNA: TGTGCCAGCAGCCAGTATTCTAGCGGGGAGAGCACAGATACGCAGTATTTT
V gene: TRBV6-6; J gene: TRBJ2-7; CDR3 length: 13; D gene: -; clone size: -; CDR3 protein: CASSRQDYYEQYF; CDR3 DNA: TGTGCCAGCAGTCGACAGGATTACTACGAGCAGTACTTC
V gene: TRBV3-1/TRBV3-2; J gene: TRBJ2-2; CDR3 length: 16; D gene: TRBD1; clone size: -; CDR3 protein: CASSQFDRASTGELFF; CDR3 DNA: TGTGCCAGCAGCCAATTCGACAGGGCGAGCACCGGGGAGCTGTTTTTT
V gene: TRBV3-1/TRBV3-2; J gene: TRBJ2-5; CDR3 length: 15; D gene: -; clone size: -; CDR3 protein: CASSQGPNRLETQYF; CDR3 DNA: TGTGCCAGCAGCCAAGGTCCGAACAGGTTAGAGACCCAGTACTTC
V gene: TRBV25-1; J gene: TRBJ2-7; CDR3 length: 11; D gene: -; clone size: -; CDR3 protein: CASSESYEQYF; CDR3 DNA: TGTGCCAGCAGTGAATCGTACGAGCAGTACTTC
V gene: TRBV7-9; J gene: TRBJ2-4; CDR3 length: 15; D gene: TRBD1; clone size: -; CDR3 protein: CASSSLTGRMNIQYF; CDR3 DNA: TGTGCCAGCAGCTCACTGACAGGGCGAATGAACATTCAGTACTTC
V gene: TRBV5-1; J gene: TRBJ2-3; CDR3 length: 14; D gene: -; clone size: -; CDR3 protein: CASSAGLSTDTQYF; CDR3 DNA: TGCGCCAGCAGCGCAGGCCTCAGCACAGATACGCAGTATTTT
V gene: TRBV6-5; J gene: TRBJ1-5; CDR3 length: 15; D gene: -; clone size: -; CDR3 protein: CASSPVGGEAQPQHF; CDR3 DNA: TGTGCCAGCAGCCCCGTTGGTGGGGAGGCTCAGCCCCAGCATTTT
V gene: TRBV27; J gene: TRBJ1-2; CDR3 length: 13; D gene: -; clone size: -; CDR3 protein: CASYKRGGYGYTF; CDR3 DNA: TGTGCCAGCTACAAGAGGGGGGGCTATGGCTACACCTTC
V gene: TRBV20-1; J gene: TRBJ1-4; CDR3 length: 12; D gene: -; clone size: -; CDR3 protein: CSASNLDEKLFF; CDR3 DNA: TGCAGTGCTAGTAACTTAGATGAAAAACTGTTTTTT
V gene: TRBV20-1; J gene: TRBJ2-5; CDR3 length: 14; D gene: -; clone size: -; CDR3 protein: CSASGWPTQETQYF; CDR3 DNA: TGCAGTGCTAGTGGGTGGCCTACTCAAGAGACCCAGTACTTC
V gene: TRBV5-5; J gene: TRBJ1-6; CDR3 length: 12; D gene: -; clone size: -; CDR3 protein: CASSLGNSPLHF; CDR3 DNA: TGTGCCAGCAGCTTGGGGAATTCACCCCTCCACTTT
V gene: TRBV9; J gene: TRBJ2-1; CDR3 length: 18; D gene: TRBD2; clone size: few; CDR3 protein: CASSVEKSGSGFYNEQFF; CDR3 DNA: TGTGCCAGCAGCGTAGAGAAGTCTGGTAGCGGGTTTTACAATGAGCAGTTCTTC
V gene: TRBV9; J gene: TRBJ2-3; CDR3 length: 15; D gene: -; clone size: -; CDR3 protein: CASTSSSKVTDTQYF; CDR3 DNA: TGTGCCAGCACATCTAGCAGTAAAGTCACAGATACGCAGTATTTT
V gene: TRBV9; J gene: TRBJ1-1; CDR3 length: 14; D gene: TRBD1; clone size: -; CDR3 protein: CASSPTGGRTEAFF; CDR3 DNA: TGTGCCAGCAGCCCTACAGGGGGAAGGACTGAAGCTTTCTTT
V gene: TRBV5-1; J gene: TRBJ1-1; CDR3 length: 14; D gene: -; clone size: -; CDR3 protein: CASSLDSWNTEAFF; CDR3 DNA: TGCGCCAGCAGCTTGGACAGCTGGAACACTGAAGCTTTCTTT
V gene: TRBV2; J gene: TRBJ1-2; CDR3 length: 13; D gene: -; clone size: -; CDR3 protein: CASSESGTHGYTF; CDR3 DNA: TGTGCCAGCAGTGAATCAGGGACCCATGGCTACACCTTC
V gene: TRBV10-1; J gene: TRBJ2-7; CDR3 length: 13; D gene: -; clone size: -; CDR3 protein: CASSEQETYEQYF; CDR3 DNA: TGCGCCAGCAGTGAGCAGGAGACCTACGAGCAGTACTTC
V gene: TRBV5-4; J gene: TRBJ1-1; CDR3 length: 15; D gene: -; clone size: -; CDR3 protein: CASSYAGRRNTEAFF; CDR3 DNA: TGTGCCAGCAGCTACGCGGGACGGCGGAACACTGAAGCTTTCTTT
V gene: TRBV12-3/TRBV12-4; J gene: TRBJ2-4; CDR3 length: 13; D gene: -; clone size: -; CDR3 protein: CASSLTGQPRGYF; CDR3 DNA: TGTGCCAGCAGTTTAACTGGACAACCTCGGGGCTACTTC
V gene: TRBV19; J gene: TRBJ1-1; CDR3 length: 14; D gene: -; clone size: -; CDR3 protein: CASSLQGQNTEAFF; CDR3 DNA: TGTGCCAGTAGTCTCCAGGGCCAGAACACTGAAGCTTTCTTT
V gene: TRBV7-6; J gene: TRBJ2-3; CDR3 length: 17; D gene: TRBD2; clone size: -; CDR3 protein: CASSLALAGFSTDTQYF; CDR3 DNA: TGTGCCAGCAGCTTAGCACTAGCGGGGTTTAGCACAGATACGCAGTATTTT
V gene: TRBV4-1; J gene: TRBJ1-2; CDR3 length: 15; D gene: TRBD1; clone size: -; CDR3 protein: CASSPIQPGQYGYTF; CDR3 DNA: TGCGCCAGCAGCCCTATCCAACCGGGACAGTATGGCTACACCTTC
V gene: TRBV5-1; J gene: TRBJ1-1; CDR3 length: 14; D gene: -; clone size: -; CDR3 protein: CASSLVAMNTEAFF; CDR3 DNA: TGCGCCAGCAGCTTGGTAGCCATGAACACTGAAGCTTTCTTT
V gene: TRBV5-6; J gene: TRBJ1-1; CDR3 length: 14; D gene: -; clone size: -; CDR3 protein: CASSLAGTNTEAFF; CDR3 DNA: TGTGCCAGCAGCTTGGCAGGGACGAACACTGAAGCTTTCTTT
V gene: TRBV7-8; J gene: TRBJ2-5; CDR3 length: 14; D gene: TRBD1; clone size: few; CDR3 protein: CASSKGTVLETQYF; CDR3 DNA: TGTGCCAGCAGCAAGGGGACAGTTCTTGAGACCCAGTACTTC
V gene: TRBV5-6; J gene: TRBJ2-5; CDR3 length: 13; D gene: -; clone size: -; CDR3 protein: CASSLMGPETQYF; CDR3 DNA: TGTGCCAGCAGCTTGATGGGTCCAGAGACCCAGTACTTC
V gene: TRBV27; J gene: TRBJ2-6; CDR3 length: 17; D gene: TRBD1; clone size: -; CDR3 protein: CASSPLGQDSGANVLTF; CDR3 DNA: TGTGCCAGCAGTCCCCTGGGACAGGACTCTGGGGCCAACGTCCTGACTTTC